These 22 T cell receptor beta chains were sequenced from one sample in a study of cytomegalovirus exposure and HLA in healthy donors. TCRdb's table, derived via immunoSEQ multiplex PCR, lists solely in-frame clones and lacks some. The sample has 200,000 or so clones; more than 80% are singletons. The sequencing input was PBMCs. These receptors were taken from a man aged 18 to 30 in good health and CMV-seropositive.

V usage is TRBV6-1 and J usage is TRBJ2-1; tentative D call: TRBD1 (5 bases). The V and J ends lost 8 bases and 6 bases respectively, with 14 bases between them. From germline, CDR1 is MNHNS and CDR2 SASEGT. The CDR3 extends over 13 amino acids. The DNA for the CDR3 is TGTGCCAGCGGGGCGGACGGCTCCAATGAGCAGTTCTTC. Protein sequence: CASGADGSNEQFF.

The V and J genes are TRBV27 and TRBJ2-1; 7 bases are a match to TRBD1. Germline-derived CDR1 and CDR2 are MNHEY and SMNVEV (reference sequence). With V trimmed by 6 bases and J by 5 bases, 4 bases remained unmatched. This CDR3 comprises 13 residues. CDR3 coding DNA: TGTGCCAGCAGCCAACAGGGGAACAATGAGCAGTTCTTC. Amino acid sequence: CASSQQGNNEQFF.

V gene TRBV4-3 combines with J gene TRBJ2-1; no firm D call. V was shortened by 4 bases and J by 6 bases, with 16 bases between the two germline ends. In germline, CDR1 is LGHNA, CDR2 YSLEER. The CDR3 covers 15 residues. The CDR3 loop reads CASSRDAGPINEQFF. CDR3 nucleotides: TGCGCCAGCAGCCGAGATGCAGGTCCCATCAATGAGCAGTTCTTC.

This clone was recorded only once. The rearrangement links TRBV27 to TRBJ1-4; D is possibly TRBD1 (6 bases). The CDR3 consists of 15 residues. With 4 bases removed from V and 4 bases from J, the gap between germline ends came to 13 bases. The germline V gene has CDR1 MNHEY and CDR2 SMNVEV (reference sequence). The CDR3 DNA is TGTGCCAGCAGTTACAACGGACAGCTTAATGAAAAACTGTTTTTT. Amino acids: CASSYNGQLNEKLFF.

This CDR3 is CASRSGTVMNTEAFF. CDR3 nucleotides: TGTGCCAGCAGGTCCGGGACAGTCATGAACACTGAAGCTTTCTTT. The chain has TRBV11-2 and TRBJ1-1; TRBD1 agrees at 7 bases. Germline assignment: CDR1 SGHAT and CDR2 FQNNGV. Trimming cost V 6 bases and J 0 bases; bases outside gene matches: 7. There are 15 residues in the CDR3.

This sequence joins TRBV28 and TRBJ2-3; possibly TRBD2 for D (5 bases). This CDR3 region has 18 residues. The V end lost 6 bases, the J end lost 1 base, and 23 bases lay between the germline ends. Looked up from germline, CDR1 is MDHEN and CDR2 is SYDVKM. CDR3: CASSRRPPGIAGTDTQYF. The DNA for the CDR3 is TGTGCCAGCAGCCGAAGGCCCCCGGGGATCGCGGGCACAGATACGCAGTATTTT.

Comment on this clone: Different DNA sequences within this sample yield the same CDR3. The chain carries TRBV7-3 and TRBJ2-1, with D maybe TRBD1 (5 bases). The CDR3 extends over 14 amino acids. The V and J ends lost 2 bases and 1 base respectively, with 6 bases between them. CDR1 is SGHTA, CDR2 FQGTGA, per germline. DNA for the CDR3: TGTGCCAGCAGCTTAGCAGGGTCCTACAATGAGCAGTTCTTC. This gives the protein CASSLAGSYNEQFF.

This chain connects TRBV6-1 to TRBJ2-7; 7 bases line up with TRBD2. The J segment lost 0 bases and the V segment lost 6 bases, leaving 8 bases of the junction unmatched. Germline V gene lookup returns CDR1 MNHNS and CDR2 SASEGT. The CDR3 loop spans 15 amino acids. CDR3 loop: CASRSPRTSSYEQYF. The CDR3 DNA reads as TGTGCCAGCAGGAGCCCCCGGACTAGCTCCTACGAGCAGTACTTC.

This clone was detected only a few times. J is TRBJ2-6 and V is TRBV7-9; D gene uncertain. The CDR3 covers 15 residues. Germline-derived CDR1 and CDR2 are SEHNR and FQNEAQ (reference sequence). The V end lost 5 bases, the J end lost 0 bases, and 8 bases lay between the germline ends. In nucleotides, the CDR3 is TGTGCCAGCAGCCCCTGGCTCTCTGGGGCCAACGTCCTGACTTTC. It translates to CASSPWLSGANVLTF.

This chain joins TRBV19 and TRBJ2-5; TRBD1 matches at 7 bases. Germline V CDR1 and CDR2: LNHDA, SQIVND (reference sequence). The CDR3 runs 14 residues. V lost 2 bases to trimming and J lost 2 bases; unmatched junction nucleotides: 2. CDR3 residues: CASSISTGQETQYF. The CDR3 DNA reads TGTGCCAGTAGTATATCGACAGGGCAAGAGACCCAGTACTTC.

This chain joins TRBV4-3 and TRBJ2-1; D uncertain. V was pared by 0 bases and J by 6 bases, with 12 bases between. Germline V gene data show CDR1 as LGHNA and CDR2 as YSLEER. The CDR3 covers 15 residues. This CDR3 is CASSQEPVRSNEQFF. In DNA form, the CDR3 reads TGCGCCAGCAGCCAAGAGCCCGTCCGGTCCAATGAGCAGTTCTTC.

The V gene is TRBV27, the J gene TRBJ1-5; TRBD1 matches at 7 bases. Germline trimming cut 5 bases from V and 4 bases from J; bases unmatched to any gene: 23. This CDR3 spans 20 amino acids. The germline V gene encodes CDR1 MNHEY and CDR2 SMNVEV (reference sequence). The CDR3 region has the DNA TGTGCCAGCAGTGATCTGTGGGAATATCGCAGGGGGAAGACGAATCAGCCCCAGCATTTT. It yields the protein CASSDLWEYRRGKTNQPQHF.

V usage is TRBV25-1 and J usage is TRBJ2-2, with TRBD1 matching over 9 bases. The CDR3 consists of 14 residues. Trimming cost V 3 bases and J 6 bases; bases outside gene matches: 2. Germline loops: CDR1 MGHDK, CDR2 SYGVNS. In DNA form, the CDR3 reads TGTGCCAGCAGTGATCGGACAGGGGCCGGGGAGCTGTTTTTT. Translation: CASSDRTGAGELFF.

This clone was detected only once. The chain links TRBV7-2 to TRBJ2-7; D remains unclear. Trimming shortened V by 5 bases and J by 3 bases, and 11 bases separated the two germline ends. Looked up from germline, CDR1 is SGHTA and CDR2 is FQGNSA. The CDR3 extends over 13 amino acids. This chain's CDR3 is CASSPRDVYEQYF. The DNA for the CDR3 is TGTGCCAGCAGCCCCCGAGATGTCTACGAGCAGTACTTC.

This clone has only a few counts. The chain combines TRBV28 with TRBJ2-1; 12 nucleotides agree with TRBD2. V dropped 3 bases and J dropped 0; count of bases not matched to a gene: 9. Germline values: CDR1 MDHEN, CDR2 SYDVKM. This CDR3 region has 19 residues. CDR3: CASSFPTSGGLSSYNEQFF. The CDR3, as DNA: TGTGCCAGCAGTTTCCCTACTAGCGGGGGGCTTAGCTCCTACAATGAGCAGTTCTTC.

There are many counts of this clone. The chain has TRBV2 and TRBJ1-5; TRBD1 matches at 7 bases. This CDR3 is built from 14 residues. The V and J ends lost 6 bases and 5 bases, in that order; junction bases with no gene match: 7. Germline CDR1 SNHLY, CDR2 FYNNEI. The CDR3 DNA is TGTGCCAGCAGCCAAGACAGGGAGTATCAGCCCCAGCATTTT. It specifies CASSQDREYQPQHF.

The chain recombines TRBV7-9 with TRBJ2-1; 7 nucleotides match TRBD2. Germline V gene data show CDR1 as SEHNR and CDR2 as FQNEAQ (reference sequence). After removal of 7 bases from V and 5 bases from J, the junction contained 11 bases not matched to a gene. The CDR3 has 15 amino acids. The CDR3 sequence is CASNGPGLNDNEQFF. DNA of the CDR3: TGTGCCAGCAATGGGCCGGGACTAAACGACAATGAGCAGTTCTTC.

This clone is a singleton in its sample. The gene calls are TRBV10-3 and TRBJ2-1; D is unclear. Per germline, CDR1 ENHRY and CDR2 SYGVKD. Trimming stripped 0 bases from V and 15 bases from J, with 18 bases between. The CDR3 has 14 amino acids. CDR3 DNA sequence: TGTGCCATCAGTGAGTCGAGGCTCCTTTTAAGCTCGTTCTTC. The encoded protein is CAISESRLLLSSFF.

This chain uses TRBV4-2 with TRBJ2-3, with D uncertain. Germline V gene sequence: CDR1 LGHNA, CDR2 YNFKEQ. Trimming stripped 2 bases from V and 0 bases from J, with 9 bases between. This CDR3 contains 15 residues. Here the CDR3 reads CASSQFLQSTDTQYF. In DNA form, the CDR3 reads TGTGCCAGCAGCCAATTCTTACAGAGCACAGATACGCAGTATTTT.

This chain joins TRBV5-1 and TRBJ2-1; 12 bases are a match to TRBD2. V was clipped by 4 bases and J by 5 bases; unmatched bases: 1. The CDR3 loop spans 14 amino acids. The V gene's germline CDR1 is SGHRS and CDR2 YFSETQ. The chain's CDR3 is CASSRTSGNNEQFF. The CDR3 bases are TGCGCCAGCAGCCGGACTAGCGGGAACAATGAGCAGTTCTTC.

The rearrangement links TRBV4-3 to TRBJ2-1; no reliable D call. Trimming stripped 2 bases from V and 0 bases from J, with 11 bases between. CDR3 size: 16 residues. Germline V gene lookup returns CDR1 LGHNA and CDR2 YSLEER. CDR3 amino acids: CASSQSTRGSYNEQFF. In DNA, the CDR3 is TGCGCCAGCAGCCAATCGACTCGAGGCTCCTACAATGAGCAGTTCTTC.

The V call is TRBV15, the J call TRBJ2-1, with TRBD2 matching over 8 bases. This CDR3 is built from 18 residues. CDR1 is LNHNV, CDR2 YYDKDF, per germline (reference sequence). V shed 3 bases, J shed 9 bases, and the junction held 19 bases outside the gene matches. The CDR3 region is CATSRGITGAGTRSEQFF. As DNA, the CDR3 is TGTGCCACCAGCAGGGGAATAACAGGAGCCGGGACTAGGTCTGAGCAGTTCTTC.